These 4 T cell receptor beta chains were all obtained from the same sample, sequenced in a study of shared clonotypes between healthy human individuals. Assay: immunoSEQ multiplex PCR; the TCRdb copy retains only in-frame clones and omits some. The sample includes over 1.4 million clones, around 97% of them seen just once. Sequencing was carried out using naive CD4+ T cells sorted from blood. Subset in this sample: CD45RA+ positively selected. The receptors were sampled from a man younger than 40 in good health.

This clone was picked up one time. The rearrangement uses TRBV18 and TRBJ2-7; TRBD1 matches 9 bases. Germline V gene sequence: CDR1 KGHSH, CDR2 LQKENI. The CDR3 is 15 residues long. V lost 1 base to trimming and J lost 6 bases; unmatched junction nucleotides: 7. CDR3 loop: CASSPRGTGLGEQYF. Written as DNA, the CDR3 is TGTGCCAGCTCACCACGGGGGACAGGGCTCGGCGAGCAGTACTTC. Combining the CDR3 with reference TRBV18 and TRBJ2-7 gives the whole variable domain NAGVMQNPRHLVRRRGQEARLRCSPMKGHSHVYWYRQLPEEGLKFMVYLQKENIIDESGMPKERFSAEFPKEGPSILRIQQVVRGDSAAYFCASSPRGTGLGEQYFGPGTRLTVT.

The V call is TRBV6-6, the J call TRBJ2-3, with TRBD2 matching over 8 bases. CDR3 length equals 15 residues. V was clipped by 5 bases and J by 6 bases; unmatched bases: 10. Germline CDR1 is MNHNY and CDR2 is SVGAGI (reference sequence). The CDR3 spells CASSQSGSLGDTQYF. The CDR3 nucleotides are TGTGCCAGCAGTCAAAGCGGGAGCCTCGGGGATACGCAGTATTTT.

This chain links TRBV5-6 with TRBJ2-7, with 13 bases aligning to TRBD2. This CDR3 is built from 15 residues. Germline CDR1 SGHDT, CDR2 YYEEEE. The V gene end was trimmed by 0 bases and the J gene end by 5 bases; junction bases not matched to a gene: 2. The CDR3 coding sequence is TGTGCCAGCAGCTTGGGACTAGCGGGAGGCAACGAGCAGTACTTC. As protein: CASSLGLAGGNEQYF. The variable domain in full, completed from reference TRBV5-6 and TRBJ2-7, reads DAGVTQSPTHLIKTRGQQVTLRCSPKSGHDTVSWYQQALGQGPQFIFQYYEEEERQRGNFPDRFSGHQFPNYSSELNVNALLLGDSALYLCASSLGLAGGNEQYFGPGTRLTVT.

The V gene is TRBV10-3, the J gene TRBJ2-1, with 14 bases identical to TRBD2. The CDR3 runs 17 residues. Trimming at V came to 5 bases and at J to 8 bases, leaving 11 bases not matched to a gene. Germline V gives CDR1 ENHRY, CDR2 SYGVKD. The CDR3 protein is CAISRVTGLAGVDEQFF. The CDR3 DNA reads as TGTGCCATCAGTCGAGTAACGGGACTAGCGGGAGTCGATGAGCAGTTCTTC.